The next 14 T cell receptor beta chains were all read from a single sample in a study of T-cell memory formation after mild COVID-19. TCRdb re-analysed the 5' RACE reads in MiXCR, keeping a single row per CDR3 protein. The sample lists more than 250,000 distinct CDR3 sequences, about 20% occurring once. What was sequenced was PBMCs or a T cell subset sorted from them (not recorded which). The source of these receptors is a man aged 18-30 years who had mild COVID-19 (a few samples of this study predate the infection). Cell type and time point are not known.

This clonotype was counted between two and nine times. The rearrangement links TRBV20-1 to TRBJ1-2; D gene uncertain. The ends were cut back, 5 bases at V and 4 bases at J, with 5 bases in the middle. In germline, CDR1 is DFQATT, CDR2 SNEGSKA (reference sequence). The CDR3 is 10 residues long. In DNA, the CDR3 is TGCAGTGCTGGTCTCTATGGCTACACCTTC. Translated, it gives CSAGLYGYTF.

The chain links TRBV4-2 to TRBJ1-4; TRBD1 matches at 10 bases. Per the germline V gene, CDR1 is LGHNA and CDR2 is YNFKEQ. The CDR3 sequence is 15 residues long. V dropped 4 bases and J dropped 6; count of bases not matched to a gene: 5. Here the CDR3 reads CASSRPGQGYEKLFF. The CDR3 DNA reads TGTGCCAGCAGCCGACCGGGACAGGGGTATGAAAAACTGTTTTTT.

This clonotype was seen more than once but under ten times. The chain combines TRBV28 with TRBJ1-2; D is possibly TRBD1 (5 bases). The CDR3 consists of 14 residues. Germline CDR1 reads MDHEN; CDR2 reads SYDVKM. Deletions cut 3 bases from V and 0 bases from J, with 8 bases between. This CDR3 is CASSFQGPNYGYTF. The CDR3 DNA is TGTGCCAGCAGTTTCCAGGGCCCTAACTATGGCTACACCTTC.

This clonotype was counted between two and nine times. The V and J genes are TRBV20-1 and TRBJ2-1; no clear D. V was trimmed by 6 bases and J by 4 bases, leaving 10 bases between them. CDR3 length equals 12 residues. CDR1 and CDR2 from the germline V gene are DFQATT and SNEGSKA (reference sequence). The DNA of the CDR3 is TGCAGTGCGGAAACCAATTACAATGAGCAGTTCTTC. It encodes CSAETNYNEQFF.

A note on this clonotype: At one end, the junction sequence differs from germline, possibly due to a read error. CDR3 amino acids: CASRLPGQLLSF. CDR3 nucleotides: TGTGCCAGCAGGCTCCCGGGACAGCTACTATCCTTC. J is TRBJ1-2 and V is TRBV2, with 7 bases identical to TRBD1. This CDR3 spans 12 amino acids. CDR1 and CDR2 (germline): SNHLY, FYNNEI. Based on the CDR3 plus reference TRBV2 and TRBJ1-2, the full variable domain is EPEVTQTPSHQVTQMGQEVILRCVPISNHLYFYWYRQILGQKVEFLVSFYNNEISEKSEIFDDQFSVERPDGSNFTLKIRSTKLEDSAMYFCASRLPGQLLSFGSGTRLTVV.

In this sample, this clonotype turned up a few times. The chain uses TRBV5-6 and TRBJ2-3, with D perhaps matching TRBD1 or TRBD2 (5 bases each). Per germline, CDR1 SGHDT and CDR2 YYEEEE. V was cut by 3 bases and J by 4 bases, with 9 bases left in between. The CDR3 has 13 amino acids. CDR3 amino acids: CASSWDVADTQYF. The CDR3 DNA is TGTGCCAGCAGCTGGGACGTGGCAGATACGCAGTATTTT.

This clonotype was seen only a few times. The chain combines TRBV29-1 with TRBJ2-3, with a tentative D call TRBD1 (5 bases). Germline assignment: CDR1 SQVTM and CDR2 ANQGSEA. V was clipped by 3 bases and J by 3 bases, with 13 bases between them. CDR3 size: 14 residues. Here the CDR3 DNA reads TGCAGCGTTGACGACAGCATCTCAACAGATACGCAGTATTTT. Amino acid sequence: CSVDDSISTDTQYF.

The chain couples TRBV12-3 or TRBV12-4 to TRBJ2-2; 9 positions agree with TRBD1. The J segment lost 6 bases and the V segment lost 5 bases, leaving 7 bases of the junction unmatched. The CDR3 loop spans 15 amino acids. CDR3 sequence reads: CASSRNRGQAGELFF. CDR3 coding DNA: TGTGCCAGCAGTCGGAACAGGGGGCAGGCCGGGGAGCTGTTTTTT.

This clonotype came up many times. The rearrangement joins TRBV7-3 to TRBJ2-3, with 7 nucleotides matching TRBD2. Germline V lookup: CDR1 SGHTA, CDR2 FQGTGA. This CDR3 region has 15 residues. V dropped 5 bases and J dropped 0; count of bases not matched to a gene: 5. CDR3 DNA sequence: TGTGCCAGCAGCCTGCGACTAGCAAGCACAGATACGCAGTATTTT. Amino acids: CASSLRLASTDTQYF.

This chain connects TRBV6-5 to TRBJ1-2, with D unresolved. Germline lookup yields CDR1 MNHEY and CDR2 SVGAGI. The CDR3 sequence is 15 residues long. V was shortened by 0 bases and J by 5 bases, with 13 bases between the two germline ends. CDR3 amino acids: CASSYSSSLLYGYTF. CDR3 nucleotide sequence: TGTGCCAGCAGTTACTCTTCAAGCCTACTATATGGCTACACCTTC.

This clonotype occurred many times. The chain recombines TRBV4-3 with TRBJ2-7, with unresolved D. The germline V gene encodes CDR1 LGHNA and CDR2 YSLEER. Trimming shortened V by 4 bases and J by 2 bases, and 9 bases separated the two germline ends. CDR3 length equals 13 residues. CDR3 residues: CASSLSIPYEQYF. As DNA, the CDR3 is TGCGCCAGCAGCCTTAGTATCCCCTACGAGCAGTACTTC.

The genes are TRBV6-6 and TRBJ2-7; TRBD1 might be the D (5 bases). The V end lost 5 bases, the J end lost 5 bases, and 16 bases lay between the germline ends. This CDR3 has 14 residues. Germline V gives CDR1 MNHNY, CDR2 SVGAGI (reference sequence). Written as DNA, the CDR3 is TGTGCCAGCAGTCCAGGGCCAGAAACAAACGAGCAGTACTTC. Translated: CASSPGPETNEQYF.

CDR3: CAWTIVNTEAFF. The DNA for the CDR3 is TGTGCCTGGACTATCGTTAACACTGAAGCTTTCTTT. The chain is built from TRBV30 and TRBJ1-1; D is ambiguous. Germline values: CDR1 GTSNPN, CDR2 SVGIG (reference sequence). V lost 4 bases and J 2 bases, leaving 8 bases between the germline ends. The CDR3 runs to 12 residues.

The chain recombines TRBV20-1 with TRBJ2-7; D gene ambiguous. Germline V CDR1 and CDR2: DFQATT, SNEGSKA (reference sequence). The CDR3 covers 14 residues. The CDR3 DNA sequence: TGCAGCGCTACCCCGAACGCACTCAACTACGAGCAGTACGTC. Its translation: CSATPNALNYEQYV.